The T cell receptor (beta chain) described here comes from a study of shared clonotypes between healthy human individuals. Study observations and caveats: What naive subsets generally showed was a larger estimated richness than memory subsets showed.

Naive CD8 cells were CD45RO-negative, positively selected for CCR7, excluding terminally differentiated effector memory CD45RA+ cells. All donors qualified as healthy HIV-negative adults and had experienced no recent acute infections or vaccinations. In germline, CDR1 is ENHRY, CDR2 SYGVKD. This CDR3 has 20 residues. Trimming left V 3 bases short and J 3 bases short, with 29 bases between. Sequencing used immunoSEQ multiplex PCR; TCRdb keeps in-frame clones, though not all of them. The sample has around 1.9 million clones; about 93% are singletons. A word on this clone: Its antigen is unidentified.

The chain uses TRBV10-3 and TRBJ1-1; perhaps TRBD1 as D (5 bases). Sequenced: naive CD8+ T cells from PBMCs. The receptor was isolated from a man younger than 35 in good health. Some clones in this sample may be carry-over from other donors' samples. DNA of the CDR3: TGTGCCATCAGTGATATAATAGTCGGGGGATCGGAAGAGGGTCACACTGAAGCTTTCTTT. Its translation is CAISDIIVGGSEEGHTEAFF.